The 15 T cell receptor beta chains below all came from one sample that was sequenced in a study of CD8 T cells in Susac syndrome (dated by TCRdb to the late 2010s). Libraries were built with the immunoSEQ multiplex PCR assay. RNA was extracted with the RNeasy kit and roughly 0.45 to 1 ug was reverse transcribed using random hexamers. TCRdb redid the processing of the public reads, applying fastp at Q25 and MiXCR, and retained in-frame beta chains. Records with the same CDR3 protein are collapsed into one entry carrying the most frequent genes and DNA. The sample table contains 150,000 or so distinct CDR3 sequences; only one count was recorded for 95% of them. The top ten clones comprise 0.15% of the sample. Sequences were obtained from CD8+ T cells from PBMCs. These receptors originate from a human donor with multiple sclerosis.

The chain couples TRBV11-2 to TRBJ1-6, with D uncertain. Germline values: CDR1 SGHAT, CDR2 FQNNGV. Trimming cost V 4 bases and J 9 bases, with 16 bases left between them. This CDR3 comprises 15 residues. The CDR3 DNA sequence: TGTGCCAGCAGCTCCCCCCTAAGGCCCGGTTCACCCCTCCACTTT. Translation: CASSSPLRPGSPLHF.

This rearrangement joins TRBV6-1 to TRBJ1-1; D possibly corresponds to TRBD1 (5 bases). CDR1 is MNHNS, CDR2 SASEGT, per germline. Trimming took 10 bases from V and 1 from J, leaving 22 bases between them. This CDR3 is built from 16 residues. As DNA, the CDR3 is TGTGCCACCAAAGGGACGCGGGCGCTAAAGAACACTGAAGCTTTCTTT. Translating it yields CATKGTRALKNTEAFF.

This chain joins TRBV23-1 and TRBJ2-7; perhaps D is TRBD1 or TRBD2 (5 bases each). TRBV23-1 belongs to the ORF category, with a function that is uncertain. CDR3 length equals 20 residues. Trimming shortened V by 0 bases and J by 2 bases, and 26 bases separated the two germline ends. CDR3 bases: TGCGCCAGCAGTCAATCGGAGCGGCAGGGCTCTTTGGTTAATACCTACGAGCAGTACTTC. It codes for CASSQSERQGSLVNTYEQYF.

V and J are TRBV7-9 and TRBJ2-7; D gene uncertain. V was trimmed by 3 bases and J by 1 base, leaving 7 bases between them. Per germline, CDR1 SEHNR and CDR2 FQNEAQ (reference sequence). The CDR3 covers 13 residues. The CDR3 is CASSFLASYEQYF. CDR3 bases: TGTGCCAGCAGCTTTTTGGCGTCCTACGAGCAGTACTTC.

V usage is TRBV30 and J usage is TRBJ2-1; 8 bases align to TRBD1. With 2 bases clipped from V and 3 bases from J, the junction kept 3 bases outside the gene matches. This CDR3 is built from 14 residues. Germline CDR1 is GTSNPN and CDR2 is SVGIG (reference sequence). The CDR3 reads CAWSSGTGYNEQFF. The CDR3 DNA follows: TGTGCCTGGAGTTCCGGGACAGGCTACAATGAGCAGTTCTTC.

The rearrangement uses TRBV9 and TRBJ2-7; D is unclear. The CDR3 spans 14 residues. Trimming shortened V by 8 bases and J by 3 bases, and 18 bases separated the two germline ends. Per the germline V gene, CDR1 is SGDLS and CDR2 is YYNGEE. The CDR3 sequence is CASSLGGSDYEQYF. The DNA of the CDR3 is TGTGCCAGTTCTCTCGGCGGATCTGACTACGAGCAGTACTTC.

CDR3 sequence (DNA): TGCAGCGTTGAATCTGTGGACCCTTTGGTCGAGCGGGACATACCTAGCACAGATACGCAGTATTTT. The encoded protein is CSVESVDPLVERDIPSTDTQYF. The J gene is TRBJ2-3, the V gene TRBV29-1, with a possible D match to TRBD2 (7 bases). The V and J ends lost 2 bases and 0 bases respectively, with 33 bases between them. CDR3 length equals 22 residues. The germline gives CDR1 SQVTM, CDR2 ANQGSEA.

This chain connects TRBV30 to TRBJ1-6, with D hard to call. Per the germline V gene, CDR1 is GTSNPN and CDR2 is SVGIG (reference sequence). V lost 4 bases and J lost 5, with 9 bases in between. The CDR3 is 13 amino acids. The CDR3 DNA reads TGTGCCTGGACAGGCGGAAATAATTCACCCCTCCACTTT. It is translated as CAWTGGNNSPLHF. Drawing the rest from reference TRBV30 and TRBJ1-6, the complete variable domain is SQTIHQWPATLVQPVGSPLSLECTVEGTSNPNLYWYRQAAGRGLQLLFYSVGIGQISSEVPQNLSASRPQDRQFILSSKKLLLSDSGFYLCAWTGGNNSPLHFGNGTRLTVT.

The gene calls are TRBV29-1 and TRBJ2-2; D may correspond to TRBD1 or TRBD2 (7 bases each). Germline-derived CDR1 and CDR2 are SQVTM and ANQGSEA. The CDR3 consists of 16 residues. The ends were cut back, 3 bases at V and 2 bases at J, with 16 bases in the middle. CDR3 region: CSVDTGEGTNTGELFF. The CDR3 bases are TGCAGCGTTGACACAGGGGAGGGGACCAACACCGGGGAGCTGTTTTTT.

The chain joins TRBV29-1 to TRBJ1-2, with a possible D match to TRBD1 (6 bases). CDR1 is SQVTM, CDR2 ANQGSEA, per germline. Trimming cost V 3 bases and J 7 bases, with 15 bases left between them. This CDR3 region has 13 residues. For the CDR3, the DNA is TGCAGCGTTGATGGTACAGGGTTACGTGGCTACACCTTC. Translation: CSVDGTGLRGYTF.

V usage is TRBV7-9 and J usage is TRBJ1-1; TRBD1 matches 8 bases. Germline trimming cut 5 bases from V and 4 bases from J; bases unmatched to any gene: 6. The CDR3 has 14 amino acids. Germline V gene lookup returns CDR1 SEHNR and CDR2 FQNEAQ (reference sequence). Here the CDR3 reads CASSLTGVSTEAFF. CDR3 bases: TGTGCCAGCAGCCTGACAGGGGTAAGCACTGAAGCTTTCTTT. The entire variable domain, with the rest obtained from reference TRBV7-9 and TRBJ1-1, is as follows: DTGVSQNPRHKITKRGQNVTFRCDPISEHNRLYWYRQTLGQGPEFLTYFQNEAQLEKSRLLSDRFSAERPKGSFSTLEIQRTEQGDSAMYLCASSLTGVSTEAFFGQGTRLTVV.

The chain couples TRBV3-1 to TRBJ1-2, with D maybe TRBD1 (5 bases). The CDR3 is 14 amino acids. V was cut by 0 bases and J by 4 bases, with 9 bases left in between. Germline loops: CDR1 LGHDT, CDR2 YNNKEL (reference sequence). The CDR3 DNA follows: TGTGCCAGCAGCCAAGATAGGGGCAGCTATGGCTACACCTTC. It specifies CASSQDRGSYGYTF.

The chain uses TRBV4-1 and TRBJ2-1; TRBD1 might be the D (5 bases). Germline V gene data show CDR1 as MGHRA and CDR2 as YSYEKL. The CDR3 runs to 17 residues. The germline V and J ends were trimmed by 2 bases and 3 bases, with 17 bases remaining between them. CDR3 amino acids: CASSQSVPGKDYNEQFF. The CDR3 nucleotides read TGCGCCAGCAGCCAATCCGTCCCAGGGAAGGACTACAATGAGCAGTTCTTC.

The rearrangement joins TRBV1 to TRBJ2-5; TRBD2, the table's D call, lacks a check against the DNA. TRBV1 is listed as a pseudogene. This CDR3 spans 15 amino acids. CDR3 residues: CTSSLVSSGQETQYF. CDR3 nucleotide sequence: TGCACCAGCAGCCTAGTGTCTAGCGGACAAGAGACCCAGTACTTC.

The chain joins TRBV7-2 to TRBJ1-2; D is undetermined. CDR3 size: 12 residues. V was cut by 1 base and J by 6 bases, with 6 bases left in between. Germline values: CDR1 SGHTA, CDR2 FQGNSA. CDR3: CASSLVGDGYTF. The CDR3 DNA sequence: TGTGCCAGCAGCTTAGTCGGAGATGGCTACACCTTC. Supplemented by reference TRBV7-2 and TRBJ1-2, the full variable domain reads GAGVSQSPSNKVTEKGKDVELRCDPISGHTALYWYRQSLGQGLEFLIYFQGNSAPDKSGLPSDRFSAERTGGSVSTLTIQRTQQEDSAVYLCASSLVGDGYTFGSGTRLTVV.